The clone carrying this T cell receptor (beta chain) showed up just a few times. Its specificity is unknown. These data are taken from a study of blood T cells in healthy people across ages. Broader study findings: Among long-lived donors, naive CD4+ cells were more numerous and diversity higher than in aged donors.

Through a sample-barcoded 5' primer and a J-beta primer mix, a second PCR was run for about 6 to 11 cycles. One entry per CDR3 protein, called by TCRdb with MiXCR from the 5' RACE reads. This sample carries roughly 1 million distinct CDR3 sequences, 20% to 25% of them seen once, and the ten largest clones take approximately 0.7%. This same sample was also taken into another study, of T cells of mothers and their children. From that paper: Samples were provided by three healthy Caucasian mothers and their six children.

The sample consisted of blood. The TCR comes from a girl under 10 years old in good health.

The DNA of the CDR3 is TGCAGTGCTAGAGGAGGCCTCTCTGGAAACACCATATATTTT. Its protein is CSARGGLSGNTIYF. The chain employs TRBV20-1 and TRBJ1-3; unclear D gene. Germline lookup yields CDR1 DFQATT and CDR2 SNEGSKA (reference sequence). V was clipped by 1 base and J by 0 bases, with 7 bases between them. This CDR3 spans 14 amino acids.